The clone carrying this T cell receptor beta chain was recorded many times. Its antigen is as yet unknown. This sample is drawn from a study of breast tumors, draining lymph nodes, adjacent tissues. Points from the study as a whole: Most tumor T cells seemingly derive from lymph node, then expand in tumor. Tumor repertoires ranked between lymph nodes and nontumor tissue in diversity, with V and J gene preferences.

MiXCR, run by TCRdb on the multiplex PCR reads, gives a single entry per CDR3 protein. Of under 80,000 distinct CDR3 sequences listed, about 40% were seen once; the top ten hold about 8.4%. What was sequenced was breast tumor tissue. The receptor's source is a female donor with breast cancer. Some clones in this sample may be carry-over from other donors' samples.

CDR3 nucleotides: TGTGCCAGCAGCCTCCATGGGGCCAGCCGTAGGGAAACAGATACGCAGTATTTT. It specifies CASSLHGASRRETDTQYF. The chain joins TRBV27 to TRBJ2-3, with D tentatively TRBD1 (5 bases). CDR3 length equals 18 residues. The germline V and J ends were trimmed by 6 bases and 3 bases, with 25 bases remaining between them. Per germline, CDR1 MNHEY and CDR2 SMNVEV (reference sequence).